This record covers a single TCR beta chain. This record comes from a study of blood T cell repertoires in COVID-19. For the study at large: PBMCs, B-cell-depleted T cells, or T cells were the source of the cDNA or gDNA that made up the material.

V lost 0 bases and J lost 6, with 12 bases in between. The CDR3 is made up of 14 amino acids. The germline CDR1 and CDR2 sequences are GTSNPN and SVGIG (reference sequence). The data were produced by immunoSEQ multiplex PCR, yet TCRdb's version contains in-frame clones alone and is incomplete. Of 150,000 to 200,000 clones in the sample, 85% were seen once. Source material: peripheral blood. The clonotype originates from a man aged 55 to 69 with COVID-19, enrolled during active disease. The chain carries TRBV30 and TRBJ1-5; D is uncertain. The CDR3 sequence: CAWSVQGRGQPQHF. CDR3 in DNA: TGTGCCTGGAGTGTACAAGGGAGAGGTCAGCCCCAGCATTTT.